These 30 T cell receptor beta chains originate from one sample sequenced in a study of CD8 T cells in ankylosing spondylitis. Study results and caveats: Apparently characteristic of ankylosing spondylitis blood was a TCR beta motif (eight highly homologous variants).

TCRdb called the 5' RACE reads again in MiXCR, with one record for every CDR3 protein. This table holds more than 600,000 distinct CDR3 sequences, about 20% found once. These receptors lack a known antigen. Material: blood, either unsorted or a sorted T cell fraction (not recorded which). The receptors shown here come from a male donor with ankylosing spondylitis.

The gene calls are TRBV5-1 and TRBJ1-2; D not resolved. The CDR3 is 16 residues long. CDR1 and CDR2 (germline): SGHRS, YFSETQ. Trimming cost V 3 bases and J 4 bases, with 19 bases left between them. CDR3 sequence reads: CASSSIYPPLGYGYTF. CDR3 nucleotides: TGCGCCAGCAGCTCCATCTACCCTCCACTAGGCTATGGCTACACCTTC.

This clonotype was seen only a few times. The J gene is TRBJ2-4, the V gene TRBV19; D ambiguous. V shed 11 bases and J shed 3 bases, with 8 bases lying between them. Germline V CDR1 and CDR2: LNHDA, SQIVND (reference sequence). The CDR3 totals 11 residues. The CDR3 nucleotides are TGTGCCTGTGGTGTCAAAAACATTCAGTACTTC. Protein product: CACGVKNIQYF.

The chain's CDR3 is CASSPGTTKDKNIQYF. CDR3 coding DNA: TGTGCCAGCTCACCGGGGACCACGAAGGACAAAAACATTCAGTACTTC. The chain recombines TRBV18 with TRBJ2-4; TRBD1 or TRBD2 may be the D gene (5 bases each). Germline assignment: CDR1 KGHSH and CDR2 LQKENI. This CDR3 has 16 amino acids. Trimming left V 3 bases short and J 3 bases short, with 15 bases between. Full variable domain (remainder filled in from reference TRBV18 and TRBJ2-4): NAGVMQNPRHLVRRRGQEARLRCSPMKGHSHVYWYRQLPEEGLKFMVYLQKENIIDESGMPKERFSAEFPKEGPSILRIQQVVRGDSAAYFCASSPGTTKDKNIQYFGAGTRLSVL.

This clonotype occurred many times. The rearrangement uses TRBV20-1 and TRBJ1-5; D might be TRBD1 (5 bases). This CDR3 region has 15 residues. Trimming pared 3 bases from V and 1 base from J, leaving 13 bases between. Germline lookup yields CDR1 DFQATT and CDR2 SNEGSKA (reference sequence). The CDR3 loop reads CSASYGAMSNQPQHF. The CDR3 bases are TGCAGTGCTAGTTACGGGGCGATGAGCAATCAGCCCCAGCATTTT.

This clonotype turned up a few times. The CDR3 is CASFGQGHYNEQFF. DNA for the CDR3: TGCGCCAGCTTCGGACAGGGGCATTACAATGAGCAGTTCTTC. V and J are TRBV5-1 and TRBJ2-1; 9 bases line up with TRBD1. J gave up 4 bases and V 7 bases, and 6 bases lay outside the gene matches. The CDR3 is 14 amino acids. The germline V gene has CDR1 SGHRS and CDR2 YFSETQ.

This chain joins TRBV7-9 and TRBJ1-2, with D possibly matching TRBD1 (5 bases). In germline, CDR1 is SEHNR, CDR2 FQNEAQ (reference sequence). The CDR3 extends over 17 amino acids. Trimming shortened V by 2 bases and J by 4 bases, and 20 bases separated the two germline ends. The CDR3: CASSLYPGTALFYGYTF. DNA of the CDR3: TGTGCCAGCAGCTTATATCCCGGGACCGCCCTTTTCTATGGCTACACCTTC.

This chain connects TRBV29-1 to TRBJ2-3, with 10 bases identical to TRBD2. CDR3 length equals 16 residues. Germline V gene lookup returns CDR1 SQVTM and CDR2 ANQGSEA. Unmatched junction bases numbered 15, after V lost 7 bases and J lost 5 bases. The DNA for the CDR3 is TGCAGCGCCCCACCCGGGGCTAGCGGGAGTGGAGATACGCAGTATTTT. Its translation is CSAPPGASGSGDTQYF.

This chain joins TRBV2 and TRBJ1-1, with TRBD1 matching over 12 bases. After removal of 6 bases from V and 11 bases from J, the junction contained 10 bases not matched to a gene. CDR1 and CDR2 (germline): SNHLY, FYNNEI. This CDR3 is built from 14 residues. The CDR3 spells CASSRDRGQLYAFF. The CDR3 DNA follows: TGTGCCAGCAGCCGGGACAGGGGGCAGTTGTATGCTTTCTTT.

This clonotype showed up just a few times. Compared with germline, one end of the junction differs, possibly owing to a read error. The V gene is TRBV20-1, the J gene TRBJ1-5; perhaps TRBD1 as D (6 bases). This CDR3 spans 15 amino acids. The germline V gene has CDR1 DFQATT and CDR2 SNEGSKA (reference sequence). The CDR3 nucleotides are TGCAGTGCTAGAGATGGAGGGGGTAGCGATCAGCCCCAGCATTTT. This codes for CSARDGGGSDQPQHF.

This clonotype was picked up many times. J is TRBJ2-7 and V is TRBV5-1, with D hard to call. Trimming took 1 base from V and 1 from J, leaving 9 bases between them. Germline CDR1 and CDR2: SGHRS and YFSETQ. The CDR3 spans 14 residues. Here the CDR3 DNA reads TGCGCCAGCAGCTTGTCCGGCCAATCCTACGAGCAGTACTTC. This translates into CASSLSGQSYEQYF.

The chain has TRBV6-5 and TRBJ2-7; 16 bases map to TRBD2. The J segment lost 0 bases and the V segment lost 4 bases, leaving 9 bases of the junction unmatched. The CDR3 consists of 19 residues. Per germline, CDR1 MNHEY and CDR2 SVGAGI. The CDR3 sequence: CASSFSGTSGGASSYEQYF. The CDR3 DNA follows: TGTGCCAGCAGTTTCTCCGGGACTAGCGGGGGGGCTAGCTCCTACGAGCAGTACTTC.

This clonotype was counted a few times. The genes are TRBV12-3 or TRBV12-4 and TRBJ2-3, with TRBD2 matching over 12 bases. With V trimmed by 3 bases and J by 2 bases, 15 bases remained unmatched. This CDR3 has 20 residues. The CDR3 DNA follows: TGTGCCAGCAGTTTGATAGGGGTTGTGTCTAGCGGGAGGGACACAGATACGCAGTATTTT. Encoded protein: CASSLIGVVSSGRDTDTQYF.

Remarks on this clonotype: Mismatch with germline at one junction end may stem from a read error. The chain has TRBV24-1 and TRBJ2-1; TRBD1 agrees at 7 bases. This CDR3 has 14 residues. CDR1 and CDR2 (germline): KGHDR, SFDVKD. This CDR3 reads CATSSGQISNEQLF. DNA for the CDR3: TGTGCCACCAGTTCGGGACAGATTAGCAATGAGCAGTTGTTC.

V usage is TRBV5-5 and J usage is TRBJ2-3; D gene unclear. Between the trimmed V and J ends, which lost 1 base and 5 bases, there was a span of 8 bases. Germline V gene data show CDR1 as SGHKS and CDR2 as YYEKEE (reference sequence). This CDR3 is 13 amino acids long. The CDR3 sequence is CASSLYNLDTQYF. DNA of the CDR3: TGTGCCAGCAGCTTGTATAATCTAGATACGCAGTATTTT. The variable domain in full, completed from reference TRBV5-5 and TRBJ2-3, reads DAGVTQSPTHLIKTRGQQVTLRCSPISGHKSVSWYQQVLGQGPQFIFQYYEKEERGRGNFPDRFSARQFPNYSSELNVNALLLGDSALYLCASSLYNLDTQYFGPGTRLTVL.

There are many counts of this clonotype. This rearrangement joins TRBV7-2 to TRBJ2-2; the D is unclear. The CDR3 length is 13 residues. Germline CDR1 reads SGHTA; CDR2 reads FQGNSA. The V gene lost 2 bases and the J gene lost 3 bases, with 4 bases spanning the gap. CDR3 region: CASSLYDTGELFF. CDR3 coding DNA: TGTGCCAGCAGCTTATATGACACCGGGGAGCTGTTTTTT. Looking up the rest from reference TRBV7-2 and TRBJ2-2 gives the full variable domain: GAGVSQSPSNKVTEKGKDVELRCDPISGHTALYWYRQSLGQGLEFLIYFQGNSAPDKSGLPSDRFSAERTGGSVSTLTIQRTQQEDSAVYLCASSLYDTGELFFGEGSRLTVL.

V and J are TRBV27 and TRBJ2-3; a possible D gene is TRBD1 (6 bases). Deletions cut 6 bases from V and 0 bases from J, with 10 bases between. Per germline, CDR1 MNHEY and CDR2 SMNVEV (reference sequence). This CDR3 has 14 residues. The CDR3 is CASRNRASTDTQYF. CDR3 sequence (DNA): TGTGCCAGCAGGAACAGGGCAAGCACAGATACGCAGTATTTT.

This clonotype was seen a handful of times. The genes are TRBV15 and TRBJ1-1; 9 bases are shared with TRBD1. Germline V gene lookup returns CDR1 LNHNV and CDR2 YYDKDF (reference sequence). The CDR3 spans 14 residues. With 3 bases clipped from V and 6 bases from J, the junction kept 5 bases outside the gene matches. Here the CDR3 DNA reads TGTGCCACCAGCAGGGGGACAGGGATGGCTGAAGCTTTCTTT. The encoded protein is CATSRGTGMAEAFF. The entire variable domain, with the rest obtained from reference TRBV15 and TRBJ1-1, is as follows: DAMVIQNPRYQVTQFGKPVTLSCSQTLNHNVMYWYQQKSSQAPKLLFHYYDKDFNNEADTPDNFQSRRPNTSFCFLDIRSPGLGDTAMYLCATSRGTGMAEAFFGQGTRLTVV.

The chain couples TRBV9 to TRBJ2-1; 8 bases line up with TRBD1. Germline V CDR1 and CDR2: SGDLS, YYNGEE. The junction had 5 bases not matched to a gene; V was cut back by 0 bases and J by 9 bases. This CDR3 spans 14 amino acids. CDR3 sequence reads: CASSVGTGGREQFF. Written as DNA, the CDR3 is TGTGCCAGCAGCGTAGGAACAGGGGGGCGTGAGCAGTTCTTC.

This rearrangement joins TRBV28 to TRBJ2-1, with D tentatively TRBD1 (6 bases). Per the germline V gene, CDR1 is MDHEN and CDR2 is SYDVKM. V was cut by 6 bases and J by 7 bases, with 16 bases left in between. This CDR3 is 14 amino acids long. In nucleotides, the CDR3 is TGTGCCAGCAGCCGACTATTAACAGGGAATGAGCAGTTCTTC. Translation gives CASSRLLTGNEQFF.

The J gene is TRBJ1-5, the V gene TRBV20-1, with TRBD1 matching over 7 bases. CDR1 is DFQATT, CDR2 SNEGSKA, per germline (reference sequence). The V gene end was trimmed by 6 bases and the J gene end by 0 bases; junction bases not matched to a gene: 5. The CDR3 contains 14 residues. CDR3 sequence: CSAPGQYSNQPQHF. The CDR3 DNA follows: TGCAGTGCCCCGGGACAGTATAGCAATCAGCCCCAGCATTTT.

There are a few counts of this clonotype. V usage is TRBV20-1 and J usage is TRBJ2-3; no definite D call. This CDR3 contains 12 residues. V was trimmed by 3 bases and J by 6 bases, leaving 10 bases between them. Per the germline V gene, CDR1 is DFQATT and CDR2 is SNEGSKA (reference sequence). Here the CDR3 DNA reads TGCAGTGCTAGTCCCCAAGGCGATACGCAGTATTTT. This translates into CSASPQGDTQYF.

V usage is TRBV12-3 or TRBV12-4 and J usage is TRBJ1-5, with 7 nucleotides matching TRBD1. V shed 6 bases, J shed 0 bases, and the junction held 14 bases outside the gene matches. The CDR3 is 18 amino acids. The CDR3 spells CASSLRRNRGYSNQPQHF. In DNA form, the CDR3 reads TGTGCCAGCAGCCTCCGGCGGAACAGGGGATATAGCAATCAGCCCCAGCATTTT.

The chain joins TRBV6-5 to TRBJ1-2; 11 bases agree with TRBD1. This CDR3 region has 15 residues. Germline trimming cut 0 bases from V and 7 bases from J; bases unmatched to any gene: 4. The germline V gene has CDR1 MNHEY and CDR2 SVGAGI. The CDR3 is CASSYSGTGGFGYTF. CDR3 coding DNA: TGTGCCAGCAGTTACTCCGGGACAGGGGGTTTTGGCTACACCTTC.

Many counts were recorded for this clonotype. The V call is TRBV12-3 or TRBV12-4, the J call TRBJ2-7, with D tentatively TRBD1 (5 bases). Trimming took off 8 bases at V and 5 bases at J, with 13 bases between the two ends. The CDR3 loop spans 12 amino acids. CDR3 DNA: TGTGCCAGCTCGTTCACAGGAAACGAGCAGTACTTC. Translation: CASSFTGNEQYF.

This clonotype was counted between two and nine times. The gene calls are TRBV9 and TRBJ2-1, with 7 bases fitting TRBD2. The CDR3 runs 13 residues. V was pared by 4 bases and J by 8 bases, with 6 bases of the junction left unmatched. CDR1 is SGDLS and CDR2 is YYNGEE in the germline V gene. The CDR3 coding sequence is TGTGCCAGCAGCCCAAAGAGCGGGGATGAGCAGTTCTTC. Protein product: CASSPKSGDEQFF.

The chain couples TRBV10-3 to TRBJ2-2, with 7 bases matching TRBD1. The CDR3 contains 15 residues. Unmatched junction bases numbered 6, after V lost 4 bases and J lost 4 bases. Germline V gives CDR1 ENHRY, CDR2 SYGVKD. The CDR3 DNA sequence: TGTGCCATCAGTGTAACAGGGGAGAGCACCGGGGAGCTGTTTTTT. It specifies CAISVTGESTGELFF.

The chain recombines TRBV7-3 with TRBJ2-2, with a weak D call TRBD2 (7 bases). Trimming removed 0 bases from V and 0 bases from J, with 20 bases in between. Germline values: CDR1 SGHTA, CDR2 FQGTGA. This CDR3 region has 20 residues. The CDR3 DNA follows: TGTGCCAGCAGCTTAACAGGGGTGTCCGGCGGGGGCGCGAACACCGGGGAGCTGTTTTTT. It encodes CASSLTGVSGGGANTGELFF.

This clonotype has only a few counts. V and J are TRBV7-9 and TRBJ1-6, with a tentative D call TRBD1 (5 bases). Looked up from germline, CDR1 is SEHNR and CDR2 is FQNEAQ (reference sequence). The CDR3 totals 15 residues. V dropped 4 bases and J dropped 7 bases, with 14 bases sitting between them. The CDR3 protein is CASSSPTGVNSPLHF. DNA of the CDR3: TGTGCCAGCAGCTCCCCCACAGGAGTGAATTCACCCCTCCACTTT. Full variable domain (outside the CDR3, taken from reference TRBV7-9 and TRBJ1-6): DTGVSQNPRHKITKRGQNVTFRCDPISEHNRLYWYRQTLGQGPEFLTYFQNEAQLEKSRLLSDRFSAERPKGSFSTLEIQRTEQGDSAMYLCASSSPTGVNSPLHFGNGTRLTVT.

V usage is TRBV27 and J usage is TRBJ1-5, with D possibly matching TRBD1 (6 bases). The germline V and J ends were trimmed by 7 bases and 2 bases, with 12 bases remaining between them. The CDR3 extends over 14 amino acids. The germline CDR1 and CDR2 sequences are MNHEY and SMNVEV (reference sequence). As DNA, the CDR3 is TGTGCCAGCACCCCACAGGGTCGCAATCAGCCCCAGCATTTT. Translating it yields CASTPQGRNQPQHF.

V and J are TRBV15 and TRBJ1-4, with TRBD1 identical over 7 bases. The V gene end was trimmed by 11 bases and the J gene end by 8 bases; junction bases not matched to a gene: 11. The CDR3 is 13 amino acids. The germline V gene has CDR1 LNHNV and CDR2 YYDKDF (reference sequence). The CDR3 is CAEKGGFGEKLFF. In nucleotides, the CDR3 is TGTGCCGAAAAAGGGGGCTTTGGAGAAAAACTGTTTTTT.